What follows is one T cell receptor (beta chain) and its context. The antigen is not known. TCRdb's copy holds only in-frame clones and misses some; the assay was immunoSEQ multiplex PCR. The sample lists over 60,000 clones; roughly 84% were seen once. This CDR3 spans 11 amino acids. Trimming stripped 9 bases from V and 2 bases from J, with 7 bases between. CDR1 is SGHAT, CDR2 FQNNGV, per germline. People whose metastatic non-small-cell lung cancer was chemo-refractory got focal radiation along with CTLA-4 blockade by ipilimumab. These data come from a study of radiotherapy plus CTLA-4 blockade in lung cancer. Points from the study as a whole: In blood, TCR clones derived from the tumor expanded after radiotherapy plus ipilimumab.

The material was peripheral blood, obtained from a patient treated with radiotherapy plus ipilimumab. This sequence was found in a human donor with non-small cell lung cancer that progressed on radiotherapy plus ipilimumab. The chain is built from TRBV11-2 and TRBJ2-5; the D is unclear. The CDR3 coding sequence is TGTGCCAGTGAGCTTCAAGAGACCCAGTACTTC. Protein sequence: CASELQETQYF.